A selection of T cell receptor beta chains follows, all from one sample in a study of blood T cell repertoires in COVID-19. Some clones are missing from TCRdb's copy, which holds only in-frame ones; the method was immunoSEQ multiplex PCR. The sample lists about 200,000 clones; over 75% were seen once. Material: peripheral blood. All receptors derive from a woman of 80 years or more with acute or convalescent COVID-19. CDR3s include the opening cysteine and the closing phenylalanine or tryptophan. A D gene is named only where the DNA matches it firmly. Size is stated for part of the rows, as once, few or many counts, or as a class when the clone is expanded.

TRBV11-1,few,TRBJ2-3,TRBD2,CASSPLGGGGTDTQYF,TGTGCCAGCAGCCCTCTTGGCGGGGGGGGCACAGATACGCAGTATTTT
TRBV6-5,once,TRBJ2-1,TRBD1,CASSYGYRGGYNEQFF,TGTGCCAGCAGTTACGGGTACAGGGGCGGCTACAATGAGCAGTTCTTC
TRBV5-1,.,TRBJ2-3,TRBD1,CASSLRGGATDTQYF,TGCGCCAGCAGCTTGCGAGGGGGCGCGACAGATACGCAGTATTTT
TRBV19,few,TRBJ1-6,.,CASSIGSSYNSPLHF,TGTGCCAGTAGTATTGGGAGCTCCTATAATTCACCCCTCCACTTT
TRBV6-1,.,TRBJ2-7,TRBD1,CASSETGAYEQYF,TGTGCCAGCAGTGAGACAGGGGCCTACGAGCAGTACTTC
TRBV6-5,.,TRBJ1-1,.,CASRPGVSNTEAFF,TGTGCCAGCAGGCCAGGGGTTTCGAACACTGAAGCTTTCTTT
TRBV3-1/TRBV3-2,.,TRBJ2-5,TRBD1,CASSQRGTEYQETQYF,TGTGCCAGCAGCCAAAGAGGGACAGAGTACCAAGAGACCCAGTACTTC
TRBV6-5,.,TRBJ2-2,TRBD1,CASSSWTGDTGELFF,TGTGCCAGCAGTTCCTGGACAGGGGACACCGGGGAGCTGTTTTTT
TRBV10-3,once,TRBJ1-2,TRBD1,CAISQGAVDGYTF,TGTGCCATCAGTCAGGGGGCGGTAGATGGCTACACCTTC
TRBV3-1/TRBV3-2,.,TRBJ1-2,.,CASSFLNYGYTF,TGTGCCAGCAGCTTTCTTAACTATGGCTACACCTTC
TRBV2,.,TRBJ2-7,.,CASSLTRGEQYF,TGTGCCAGCAGTCTGACTAGGGGTGAGCAGTACTTC
TRBV19,.,TRBJ2-3,.,CASSISANRADTQYF,TGTGCCAGTAGTATCTCGGCCAACCGGGCAGATACGCAGTATTTT
TRBV5-6,.,TRBJ2-7,.,CASFYYEQYF,TGTGCCAGTTTTTACTACGAGCAGTACTTC